The 9 T cell receptor beta chains reported below all come from one sample, sequenced in a study of cytomegalovirus exposure and HLA in healthy donors. PCR employed 60 Vbeta and 13 Jbeta primers. The repertoire was sequenced with immunoSEQ multiplex PCR; TCRdb's copy has only in-frame clones and lacks some. The sample has some 150,000 clones; more than 80% are singletons. Sequenced input: PBMCs. Source of these receptors: a woman in her late teens or twenties in good health and CMV-seropositive.

The chain combines TRBV15 with TRBJ2-1, with TRBD1 matching 9 bases. V was pared by 0 bases and J by 4 bases, with 7 bases of the junction left unmatched. Germline-derived CDR1 and CDR2 are LNHNV and YYDKDF (reference sequence). The CDR3 is made up of 17 amino acids. The CDR3 spells CATSRDRRQGVYNEQFF. The CDR3 nucleotides read TGTGCCACCAGCAGAGATCGGCGACAGGGGGTATACAATGAGCAGTTCTTC.

As regards this clone: The germline gene is not matched at one end of the junction; a read error may be the cause. The V and J genes are TRBV7-9 and TRBJ1-1, with 8 nucleotides matching TRBD1. In germline, CDR1 is SEHNR, CDR2 FQNEAQ (reference sequence). The length of the CDR3 is 16 residues. CDR3 loop: CASRQDRVGVKTEAFF. In DNA form, the CDR3 reads TGTGCCAGCAGACAGGACAGGGTGGGCGTGAAAACTGAAGCTTTCTTT. Full variable domain (missing parts from reference TRBV7-9 and TRBJ1-1): DTGVSQNPRHKITKRGQNVTFRCDPISEHNRLYWYRQTLGQGPEFLTYFQNEAQLEKSRLLSDRFSAERPKGSFSTLEIQRTEQGDSAMYLCASRQDRVGVKTEAFFGQGTRLTVV.

V gene TRBV7-7 combines with J gene TRBJ2-5, with 8 bases identical to TRBD2. There are 15 residues in the CDR3. J was trimmed by 5 bases and V by 3 bases; bases with no gene match: 8. Looked up from germline, CDR1 is SSHAT and CDR2 is FNYEAQ (reference sequence). The CDR3 coding sequence is TGTGCCAGCAGCTTTATTCGGGGGGGCCTCGAGACCCAGTACTTC. It translates to CASSFIRGGLETQYF.

This clone was found a few times. The chain couples TRBV27 to TRBJ1-6, with TRBD1 as a possible D gene (6 bases). The CDR3 is 16 residues long. Looked up from germline, CDR1 is MNHEY and CDR2 is SMNVEV (reference sequence). V was pared by 4 bases and J by 6 bases, with 16 bases between. The CDR3 sequence: CASSSRPGDINSPLHF. The CDR3 DNA is TGTGCCAGCAGTTCCAGACCAGGGGACATTAATTCACCCCTCCACTTT.

The chain carries TRBV9 and TRBJ2-2; no clear D gene. V was cut by 1 base and J by 1 base, with 11 bases left in between. The CDR3 loop spans 16 amino acids. Germline assignment: CDR1 SGDLS and CDR2 YYNGEE. In DNA form, the CDR3 reads TGTGCCAGCAGCGTATCCGTTGCAGAGAACACCGGGGAGCTGTTTTTT. Protein product: CASSVSVAENTGELFF.

The chain is built from TRBV28 and TRBJ2-7; D is possibly TRBD2 (5 bases). V was clipped by 5 bases and J by 2 bases, with 16 bases between them. CDR1 is MDHEN, CDR2 SYDVKM, per germline. The CDR3 runs 15 residues. Here the CDR3 reads CASSRYGVRTYEQYF. For the CDR3, the DNA is TGTGCCAGCAGTCGGTACGGGGTTAGAACCTACGAGCAGTACTTC. The complete variable domain, with remaining parts taken from reference TRBV28 and TRBJ2-7, reads DVKVTQSSRYLVKRTGEKVFLECVQDMDHENMFWYRQDPGLGLRLIYFSYDVKMKEKGDIPEGYSVSREKKERFSLILESASTNQTSMYLCASSRYGVRTYEQYFGPGTRLTVT.

The chain combines TRBV29-1 with TRBJ2-6, with 7 bases lining up with TRBD1. Germline V gives CDR1 SQVTM, CDR2 ANQGSEA. V shed 5 bases, J shed 0 bases, and the junction held 10 bases outside the gene matches. The CDR3 covers 17 residues. CDR3 loop: CSVRLQGLDSGANVLTF. The CDR3 DNA is TGCAGCGTTCGTTTACAGGGGCTAGACTCTGGGGCCAACGTCCTGACTTTC.

This CDR3 is CASSEYRDRGNEQYF. CDR3 nucleotide sequence: TGTGCCAGCAGTGAATACCGGGACAGGGGTAACGAGCAGTACTTC. The V and J genes are TRBV25-1 and TRBJ2-7; TRBD1 agrees at 10 bases. The CDR3 spans 15 residues. V gave up 0 bases and J gave up 5 bases; unmatched junction bases: 4. Germline V gives CDR1 MGHDK, CDR2 SYGVNS.

V is TRBV28 and J is TRBJ1-1; perhaps TRBD1 as D (6 bases). CDR3 length: 15 amino acids. The V end lost 1 base, the J end lost 3 bases, and 12 bases lay between the germline ends. Germline loops: CDR1 MDHEN, CDR2 SYDVKM. CDR3 amino acids: CASSLLSRGDTEAFF. In DNA form, the CDR3 reads TGTGCCAGCAGTTTATTATCCAGGGGCGACACTGAAGCTTTCTTT.